What follows is one TCR beta chain and its context. This sample stems from a study of CD8 T cells in Susac syndrome. About 0.5 to 1 ug RNA was reverse transcribed with random hexamers. TCRdb ran MiXCR on the immunoSEQ multiplex PCR reads and lists one entry per CDR3 protein. The sample has some 150,000 distinct CDR3 sequences; 90% to 95% are singletons. The V gene end was trimmed by 5 bases and the J gene end by 1 base; junction bases not matched to a gene: 4. The germline gives CDR1 KGHSH, CDR2 LQKENI. The CDR3 is made up of 16 amino acids. Input material: CD4+ T cells from PBMCs. V is TRBV18 and J is TRBJ2-1; 11 bases line up with TRBD2. This receptor was taken from a human donor with Susac syndrome. CDR3 residues: CASSWGTSGSYNEQFF. In DNA form, the CDR3 reads TGTGCCAGCTCATGGGGGACTAGCGGATCCTACAATGAGCAGTTCTTC.